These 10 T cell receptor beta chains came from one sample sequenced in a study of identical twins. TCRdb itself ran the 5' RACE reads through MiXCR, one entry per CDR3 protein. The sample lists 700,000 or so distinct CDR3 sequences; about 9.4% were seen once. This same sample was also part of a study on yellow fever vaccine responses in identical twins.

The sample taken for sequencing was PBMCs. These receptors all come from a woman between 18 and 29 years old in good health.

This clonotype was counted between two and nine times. The CDR3 DNA is TGTGCCAGCAGCCAAGCCCTTCTTTGGCGGGAGCAGTTCTTC. Its translation is CASSQALLWREQFF. The chain employs TRBV3-1 and TRBJ2-1; D is uncertain. Germline V gene data show CDR1 as LGHDT and CDR2 as YNNKEL (reference sequence). The CDR3 runs 14 residues. V was clipped by 1 base and J by 10 bases, with 14 bases between them.

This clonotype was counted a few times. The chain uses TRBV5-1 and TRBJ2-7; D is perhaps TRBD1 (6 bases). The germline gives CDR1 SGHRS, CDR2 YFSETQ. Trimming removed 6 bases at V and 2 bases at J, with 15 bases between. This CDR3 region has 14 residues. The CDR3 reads CASNPGQATYEQYF. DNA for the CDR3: TGCGCCAGCAACCCGGGACAAGCCACCTACGAGCAGTACTTC. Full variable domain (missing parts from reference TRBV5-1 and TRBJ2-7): KAGVTQTPRYLIKTRGQQVTLSCSPISGHRSVSWYQQTPGQGLQFLFEYFSETQRNKGNFPGRFSGRQFSNSRSEMNVSTLELGDSALYLCASNPGQATYEQYFGPGTRLTVT.

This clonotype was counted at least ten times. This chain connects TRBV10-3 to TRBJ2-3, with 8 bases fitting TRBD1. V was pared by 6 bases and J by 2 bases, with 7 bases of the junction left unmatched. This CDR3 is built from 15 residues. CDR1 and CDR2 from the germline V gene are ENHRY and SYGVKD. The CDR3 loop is CAIRLDRATTDTQYF. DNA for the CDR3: TGTGCCATCAGATTGGACAGGGCAACCACAGATACGCAGTATTTT.

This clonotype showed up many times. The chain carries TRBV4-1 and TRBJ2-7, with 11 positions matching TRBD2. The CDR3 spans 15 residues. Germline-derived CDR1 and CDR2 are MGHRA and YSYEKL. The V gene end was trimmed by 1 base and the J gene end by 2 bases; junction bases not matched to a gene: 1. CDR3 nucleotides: TGCGCCAGCAGCCAAGTAGCGGGAGGGCCCTACGAGCAGTACTTC. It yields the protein CASSQVAGGPYEQYF.

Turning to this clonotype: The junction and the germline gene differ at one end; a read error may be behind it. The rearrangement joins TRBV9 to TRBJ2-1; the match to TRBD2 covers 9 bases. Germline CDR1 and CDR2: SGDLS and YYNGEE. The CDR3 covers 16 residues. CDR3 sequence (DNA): TGTTCCAGCAGCGTAGCAGAAGCGGGAGGTTACAATGAGCAGTTCTTC. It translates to CSSSVAEAGGYNEQFF.

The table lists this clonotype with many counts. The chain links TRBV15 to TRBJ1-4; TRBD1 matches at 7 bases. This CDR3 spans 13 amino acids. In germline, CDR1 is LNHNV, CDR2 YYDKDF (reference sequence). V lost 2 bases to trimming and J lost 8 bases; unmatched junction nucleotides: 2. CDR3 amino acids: CATSRLDREKLFF. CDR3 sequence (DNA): TGTGCCACCAGCAGACTGGACAGGGAAAAACTGTTTTTT.

CDR3 coding DNA: TGTGCCAGCAGTCCTTGGGGGACTAGCGGCTACAATGAGCAGTTCTTC. Protein product: CASSPWGTSGYNEQFF. The V call is TRBV6-1, the J call TRBJ2-1; TRBD2 agrees at 11 bases. This CDR3 comprises 16 residues. The V segment lost 5 bases and the J segment 3 bases; nucleotides outside the gene matches: 6. Germline V gene sequence: CDR1 MNHNS, CDR2 SASEGT.

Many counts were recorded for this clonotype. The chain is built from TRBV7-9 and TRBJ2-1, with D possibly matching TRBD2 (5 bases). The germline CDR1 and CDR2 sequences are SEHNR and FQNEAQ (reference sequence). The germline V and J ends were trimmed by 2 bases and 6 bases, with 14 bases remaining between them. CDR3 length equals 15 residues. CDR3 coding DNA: TGTGCCAGCAGCTTATGGAGGAGAGGGCTCAATGAGCAGTTCTTC. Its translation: CASSLWRRGLNEQFF. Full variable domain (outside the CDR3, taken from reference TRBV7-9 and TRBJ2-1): DTGVSQNPRHKITKRGQNVTFRCDPISEHNRLYWYRQTLGQGPEFLTYFQNEAQLEKSRLLSDRFSAERPKGSFSTLEIQRTEQGDSAMYLCASSLWRRGLNEQFFGPGTRLTVL.

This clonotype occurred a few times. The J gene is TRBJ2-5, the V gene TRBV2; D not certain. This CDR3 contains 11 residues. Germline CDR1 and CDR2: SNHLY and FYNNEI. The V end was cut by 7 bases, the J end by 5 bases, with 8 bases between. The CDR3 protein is CASTKAETQYF. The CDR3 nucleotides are TGTGCCAGCACCAAGGCCGAGACCCAGTACTTC.

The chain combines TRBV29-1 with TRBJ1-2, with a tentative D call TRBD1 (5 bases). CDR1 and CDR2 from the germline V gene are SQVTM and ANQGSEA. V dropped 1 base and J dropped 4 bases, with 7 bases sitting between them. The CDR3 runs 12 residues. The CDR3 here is CSVEARGYGYTF. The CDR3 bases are TGCAGCGTTGAAGCAAGGGGCTATGGCTACACCTTC.